The clone carrying this TCR beta chain was observed once. The data were taken from a study of blood T cell repertoires in COVID-19. Study information: The United States, Italy and Spain provided the acute and convalescent COVID-19 samples. T cells, B-cell-depleted T cells, or PBMCs supplied cDNA or gDNA.

Per the original methods: Scientists estimated how many nucleated cells there were by amplifying reference gene primers. Assay: immunoSEQ multiplex PCR; the TCRdb copy retains only in-frame clones and omits some. Clone size and V and J calls were adopted from that table, with D and trimming inferred from the DNA. The repertoire holds tens of thousands of clones, with more than 85% as singletons. The germline V gene has CDR1 LNHDA and CDR2 SQIVND (reference sequence). Trimming took 3 bases from V and 0 from J, leaving 12 bases between them. The CDR3 runs 16 residues. The chain is built from TRBV19 and TRBJ2-1, with D perhaps TRBD2 (6 bases). Sequencing was carried out using peripheral blood. The clonotype was recovered from a human donor in a cohort sampled during active COVID-19. In DNA, the CDR3 is TGTGCCAGTAGTATTGGGGGACTCAGCTCCTACAATGAGCAGTTCTTC. It yields the protein CASSIGGLSSYNEQFF.